A single sample is the source of the 19 T cell receptor beta chains below, sequenced in a study of shared clonotypes between healthy human individuals. The table came from immunoSEQ multiplex PCR; TCRdb's copy has only in-frame clones and leaves some out. Found here are around 1.5 million clones, under 99% of them singletons; the top ten hold 0.4% to 0.45%. The specimen was naive CD4+ T cells sorted from blood. The sample's subset: CD45RA+ positively selected. The receptors originated from a man aged 25 to 40 in good health.

The V gene is TRBV5-1, the J gene TRBJ2-7; D is uncertain. Trimming stripped 4 bases from V and 6 bases from J, with 23 bases between. The CDR3 is 16 amino acids. Germline V gives CDR1 SGHRS, CDR2 YFSETQ. DNA for the CDR3: TGCGCCAGCAGCCATACCGTCGGCCAAGGATCTGGCGAGCAGTACTTC. Its protein product is CASSHTVGQGSGEQYF.

The chain joins TRBV4-1 to TRBJ2-7; the match to TRBD1 covers 11 bases. The CDR3 covers 15 residues. Per the germline V gene, CDR1 is MGHRA and CDR2 is YSYEKL. V gave up 4 bases and J gave up 0 bases; unmatched junction bases: 2. The CDR3 spells CASSPGTGGSYEQYF. CDR3 bases: TGCGCCAGCAGCCCCGGGACAGGGGGCTCCTACGAGCAGTACTTC.

The chain couples TRBV10-1 to TRBJ1-1; D remains ambiguous. CDR3 length: 12 amino acids. From germline, CDR1 is WNHNN and CDR2 SYGVQD (reference sequence). Trimming shortened V by 4 bases and J by 1 base, and 4 bases separated the two germline ends. Here the CDR3 reads CASSARNTEAFF. The CDR3 DNA reads as TGCGCCAGCAGTGCCAGGAACACTGAAGCTTTCTTT.

The chain joins TRBV6-6 to TRBJ2-5, with unresolved D. Trimming left V 4 bases short and J 5 bases short, with 5 bases between. The length of the CDR3 is 11 residues. Germline values: CDR1 MNHNY, CDR2 SVGAGI (reference sequence). CDR3 in DNA: TGTGCCAGCAGTTTTGCGGAGACCCAGTACTTC. Protein product: CASSFAETQYF.

With respect to this clone: The same CDR3 is also encoded by other DNA sequences in this sample. The chain is built from TRBV5-1 and TRBJ1-2; no definite D call. The V gene lost 0 bases and the J gene lost 7 bases, with 7 bases spanning the gap. The germline V gene has CDR1 SGHRS and CDR2 YFSETQ. The CDR3 sequence is 12 residues long. CDR3 DNA: TGCGCCAGCAGCTTGGCGGGTGGTGGCTACACCTTC. This codes for CASSLAGGGYTF.

The rearrangement joins TRBV7-9 to TRBJ2-3; 8 bases are a match to TRBD2. Trimming removed 2 bases from V and 1 base from J; junction bases left unmatched: 2. CDR3 size: 15 residues. Germline loops: CDR1 SEHNR, CDR2 FQNEAQ (reference sequence). The CDR3 DNA is TGTGCCAGCAGCTTACTTAGCGGGGGCACAGATACGCAGTATTTT. Encoded protein: CASSLLSGGTDTQYF. Filled out from reference TRBV7-9 and TRBJ2-3, the complete variable domain reads DTGVSQNPRHKITKRGQNVTFRCDPISEHNRLYWYRQTLGQGPEFLTYFQNEAQLEKSRLLSDRFSAERPKGSFSTLEIQRTEQGDSAMYLCASSLLSGGTDTQYFGPGTRLTVL.

The J gene is TRBJ2-7, the V gene TRBV7-8, with D perhaps TRBD1 or TRBD2 (5 bases each). V was cut by 3 bases and J by 0 bases, with 21 bases left in between. The CDR3 has 18 amino acids. In germline, CDR1 is SGHVS, CDR2 FQNEAQ. The DNA for the CDR3 is TGTGCCAGCAGCTTTTTCAGGTTCGGGGCCCTCGGCTCCTACGAGCAGTACTTC. Its protein is CASSFFRFGALGSYEQYF.

The chain is built from TRBV9 and TRBJ1-1, with a weak D call TRBD1 (5 bases). V was trimmed by 6 bases and J by 1 base, leaving 16 bases between them. From germline, CDR1 is SGDLS and CDR2 YYNGEE. This CDR3 contains 15 residues. The CDR3 loop is CASNSDRPGNTEAFF. The CDR3 nucleotides read TGTGCCAGCAATTCTGACAGACCTGGGAACACTGAAGCTTTCTTT.

This chain connects TRBV5-4 to TRBJ2-1; D gene unclear. V was pared by 2 bases and J by 8 bases, with 11 bases between. CDR3 size: 13 residues. Per germline, CDR1 SGHNT and CDR2 YYREEE (reference sequence). The CDR3 region is CASSLRTQHEQFF. The CDR3 DNA reads TGTGCCAGCAGCTTAAGGACGCAACATGAGCAGTTCTTC.

This rearrangement joins TRBV18 to TRBJ1-5; D gene unclear. This CDR3 is 12 amino acids long. V lost 2 bases to trimming and J lost 7 bases, with 6 bases between them. Germline CDR1 and CDR2: KGHSH and LQKENI. Here the CDR3 DNA reads TGTGCCAGCTCACCAGGGTTGCAGCCCCAGCATTTT. It codes for CASSPGLQPQHF.

The gene calls are TRBV27 and TRBJ2-6, with D possibly matching TRBD2 (6 bases). CDR3 length: 16 residues. Germline V CDR1 and CDR2: MNHEY, SMNVEV (reference sequence). The V gene lost 8 bases and the J gene lost 1 base, with 15 bases spanning the gap. In nucleotides, the CDR3 is TGTGCCAGCGCATCAACCGGGGGTTCTGGGGCCAACGTCCTGACTTTC. Protein: CASASTGGSGANVLTF.

This chain uses TRBV5-4 with TRBJ1-2; TRBD1 agrees at 7 bases. CDR1 SGHNT and CDR2 YYREEE come from the germline V gene (reference sequence). CDR3 length: 16 residues. V was clipped by 3 bases and J by 3 bases; unmatched bases: 11. CDR3 bases: TGTGCCAGCAGCTCCCCGCAGGGGGATCGGGACTATGGCTACACCTTC. Translated: CASSSPQGDRDYGYTF.

The rearrangement links TRBV27 to TRBJ2-7; D possibly corresponds to TRBD1 (5 bases). The CDR3 is 13 residues long. With 7 bases removed from V and 12 bases from J, the gap between germline ends came to 22 bases. Looked up from germline, CDR1 is MNHEY and CDR2 is SMNVEV (reference sequence). CDR3 protein: CASTEQGTGRLYF. Here the CDR3 DNA reads TGTGCCAGCACCGAGCAGGGCACCGGTCGTTTGTACTTC.

The V and J genes are TRBV7-9 and TRBJ2-1; 14 bases align to TRBD2. V was pared by 5 bases and J by 8 bases, with 14 bases of the junction left unmatched. The CDR3 sequence is 18 residues long. Germline CDR1 reads SEHNR; CDR2 reads FQNEAQ (reference sequence). The CDR3 sequence: CASSPNSLGTSGSDEQFF. The CDR3 region has the DNA TGTGCCAGCAGCCCAAATTCACTCGGGACTAGCGGGAGCGATGAGCAGTTCTTC.

The rearrangement joins TRBV19 to TRBJ2-7; D is possibly TRBD1 (5 bases). The CDR3 has 14 amino acids. Per the germline V gene, CDR1 is LNHDA and CDR2 is SQIVND (reference sequence). Between the trimmed V and J ends, which lost 3 bases and 2 bases, there was a span of 11 bases. Here the CDR3 DNA reads TGTGCCAGTAGTATCGAGACAGCTGCCTACGAGCAGTACTTC. Its translation: CASSIETAAYEQYF.

This chain joins TRBV10-3 and TRBJ2-2; D is undetermined. The CDR3 spans 14 residues. The germline V gene encodes CDR1 ENHRY and CDR2 SYGVKD. The V end was cut by 4 bases, the J end by 5 bases, with 11 bases between. Written as DNA, the CDR3 is TGTGCCATCAGTGGGCTTGGTGGGACCGGGGAGCTGTTTTTT. As protein: CAISGLGGTGELFF.

The chain joins TRBV10-3 to TRBJ2-5, with TRBD2 identical over 11 bases. The CDR3 consists of 17 residues. The ends lost 5 bases at V and 1 base at J; junction bases unmatched: 9. CDR1 ENHRY and CDR2 SYGVKD come from the germline V gene. The CDR3 DNA sequence: TGTGCCATCAGTAGACTAGCGGGAATGGAGGGCCAAGAGACCCAGTACTTC. Protein sequence: CAISRLAGMEGQETQYF.

The CDR3 is CASNPTGVGTDTQYF. In nucleotides, the CDR3 is TGTGCCAGCAACCCGACAGGGGTCGGCACAGATACGCAGTATTTT. J is TRBJ2-3 and V is TRBV5-6, with 8 positions matching TRBD1. The germline CDR1 and CDR2 sequences are SGHDT and YYEEEE. Unmatched junction bases numbered 7, after V lost 6 bases and J lost 1 base. The CDR3 is 15 residues long.

The chain recombines TRBV28 with TRBJ2-3; no clear D. V gave up 5 bases and J gave up 4 bases, with 13 bases separating them. The germline V gene encodes CDR1 MDHEN and CDR2 SYDVKM. The CDR3 spans 14 residues. CDR3 protein: CASSLPYMADTQYF. CDR3 DNA: TGTGCCAGCAGTCTACCATACATGGCAGATACGCAGTATTTT.